The rows below give T cell receptor beta chains drawn from one sample of a study of OX40 agonist ivuxolimab in advanced cancers. Profiled with immunoSEQ multiplex PCR; TCRdb holds only in-frame clones, not every one. The sample carries 74,000 or so clones, approximately 92% recorded once. Material: CD4+ or CD8+ T cells sorted from blood, obtained in a trial of the OX40 agonist ivuxolimab. These receptor sequences come from an adult with an advanced solid tumor such as melanoma, head and neck, liver or kidney cancer. The CDR3 runs from the conserved cysteine through the conserved F or W.

TRBV9,TRBJ2-3,CASSVRDQRVISSTDTQYF
TRBV7-2,TRBJ2-3,CASSSRAGGPVDTQYF
TRBV7-9,TRBJ2-7,CASSSSPGTGTSYEQYF
TRBV11-2,TRBJ2-3,CASSLDTRGTQYF
TRBV5-1,TRBJ2-2,CASSLDQPHGELFF
TRBV7-7,TRBJ2-3,CASSYTGSTDTQYF
TRBV7-2,TRBJ2-1,CASSKISGTISYNEQFF
TRBV4-1,TRBJ2-1,CASSRIGQRSSYNEQFF
TRBV7-7,TRBJ2-5,CASSARGGTSGGETQYF
TRBV7-2,TRBJ2-5,CASSLGLAETQYF
TRBV6-1,TRBJ2-5,CASSLIEETQYF
TRBV9,TRBJ1-2,CASSVALSEMGYTF
TRBV4-3,TRBJ2-7,CASSQEGLAGEQYF
TRBV15,TRBJ1-4,CATSRDRNNEKLFF
TRBV7-7,TRBJ2-2,CASSLNSFGTGELFF
TRBV28,TRBJ2-1,CASSLRREGPDNEQFF
TRBV29-1,TRBJ2-7,CSAREGGPSYEQYF
TRBV18,TRBJ1-3,CASSLSQGAYYSGNTIYF
TRBV18,TRBJ2-7,CASSRDLGGYEQYF
TRBV5-5,TRBJ2-7,CASFPLGAYEQYF
TRBV7-3,TRBJ2-1,CASSMASGGETYNEQFF
TRBV18,TRBJ1-1,CASSHLPGTGGTEAFF
TRBV5-1,TRBJ1-4,CASTPREDRANVGEKLFF
TRBV19,TRBJ2-5,CASSRESGETQYF
TRBV19,TRBJ1-1,CASRSRGGLTEAFF
TRBV15,TRBJ2-6,CATSRDYAGANVLTF
TRBV10-3,TRBJ1-1,CAISNSGTGVPNTEAFF
TRBV10-3,TRBJ1-5,CAISGQGSDQPQHF
TRBV5-1,TRBJ2-2,CASSWGLATTGELFF
TRBV7-9,TRBJ2-2,CASSLRAGSTGELFF
TRBV2,TRBJ1-6,CASSLTEVLSPLHF
TRBV11-2,TRBJ1-4,CASSLGVNEKLFF
TRBV5-1,TRBJ2-7,CASSGQFYEQYF
TRBV30,TRBJ2-1,CAWTSANEQFF
TRBV19,TRBJ2-3,CASRQGSTSTDTQYF
TRBV7-9,TRBJ2-5,CASSARLAGGETQYF
TRBV6-5,TRBJ1-1,CASTGRGQAAFF
TRBV11-2,TRBJ2-7,CASSTFSFLEQYF
TRBV10-1,TRBJ1-3,CASKCPYSGNTIYF
TRBV9,TRBJ2-5,CASSVTSGLQETQYF
TRBV4-1,TRBJ2-6,CASSLFLGSGANVLTF
TRBV27,TRBJ1-1,CASTSFSEAFF
TRBV5-4,TRBJ2-3,CASSSTSGSTDTQYF
TRBV25-1,TRBJ1-2,CASSDSGTGESYGYTF
TRBV28,TRBJ1-2,CASRAQVSGYTF
TRBV15,TRBJ1-5,CATSEIQGIKPQHF
TRBV5-1,TRBJ2-1,CASTLTGQTSYNEQFF
TRBV28,TRBJ2-7,CASSLISGGYSYEQYF
TRBV21-1,TRBJ1-5,CASSKLGGQGSGQPQHF
TRBV25-1,TRBJ1-3,CASSEIGLNAIYF
TRBV6-1,TRBJ2-4,CASRETGTSGVNIQYF
TRBV11-2,TRBJ2-5,CASSHYQETQYF
TRBV6-1,TRBJ1-2,CASTLGGTGYGYTF
TRBV18,TRBJ2-2,CASSPSLQGHGELFF
TRBV7-3,TRBJ2-3,CASSSTPGTADTQYF